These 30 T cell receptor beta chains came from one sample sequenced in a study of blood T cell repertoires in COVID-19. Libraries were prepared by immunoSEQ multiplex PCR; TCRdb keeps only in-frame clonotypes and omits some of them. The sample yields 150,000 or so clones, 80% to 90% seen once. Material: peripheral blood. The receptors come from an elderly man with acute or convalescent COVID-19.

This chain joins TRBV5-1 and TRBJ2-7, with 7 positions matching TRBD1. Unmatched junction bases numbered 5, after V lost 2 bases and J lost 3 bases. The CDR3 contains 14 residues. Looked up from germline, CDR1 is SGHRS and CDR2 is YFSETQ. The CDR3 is CASSFSTGYYEQYF. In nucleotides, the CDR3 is TGCGCCAGCAGCTTCTCGACAGGGTACTACGAGCAGTACTTC.

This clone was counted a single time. This CDR3 is CASGPSGSSNEQFF. DNA for the CDR3: TGTGCCAGCGGACCTAGCGGGAGCAGCAATGAGCAGTTCTTC. The V and J genes are TRBV7-2 and TRBJ2-1; 10 nucleotides match TRBD2. Losses at the gene ends were 8 bases for V and 6 bases for J; bases not matched to a gene: 7. Germline V gene data show CDR1 as SGHTA and CDR2 as FQGNSA. This CDR3 has 14 amino acids.

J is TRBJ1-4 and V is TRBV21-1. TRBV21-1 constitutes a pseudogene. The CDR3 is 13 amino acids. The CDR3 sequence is CANRGEVDEKLFF. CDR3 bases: TGTGCCAACAGGGGGGAGGTGGATGAAAAACTGTTTTTT.

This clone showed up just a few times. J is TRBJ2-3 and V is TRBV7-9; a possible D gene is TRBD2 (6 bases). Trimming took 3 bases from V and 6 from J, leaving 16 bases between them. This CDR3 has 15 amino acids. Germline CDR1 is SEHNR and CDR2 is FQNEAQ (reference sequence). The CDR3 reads CASSFAGLTGDTQYF. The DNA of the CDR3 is TGTGCCAGCAGCTTTGCGGGGCTCACCGGGGATACGCAGTATTTT.

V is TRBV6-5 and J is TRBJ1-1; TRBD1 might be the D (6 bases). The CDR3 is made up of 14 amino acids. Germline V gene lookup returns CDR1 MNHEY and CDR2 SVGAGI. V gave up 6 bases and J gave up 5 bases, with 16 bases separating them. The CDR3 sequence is CASSLARGNTEAFF. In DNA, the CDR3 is TGTGCCAGCAGCCTGGCGAGGGGGAATACTGAAGCTTTCTTT.

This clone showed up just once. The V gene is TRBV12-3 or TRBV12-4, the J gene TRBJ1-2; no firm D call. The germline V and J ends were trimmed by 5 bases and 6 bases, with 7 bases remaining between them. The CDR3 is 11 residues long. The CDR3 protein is CASSPLDGYTF. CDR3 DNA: TGTGCCAGCAGTCCATTAGATGGCTACACCTTC.

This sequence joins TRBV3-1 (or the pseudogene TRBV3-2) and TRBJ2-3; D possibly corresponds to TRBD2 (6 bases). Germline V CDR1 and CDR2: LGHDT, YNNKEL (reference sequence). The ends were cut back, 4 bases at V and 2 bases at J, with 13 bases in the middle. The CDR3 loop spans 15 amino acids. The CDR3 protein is CASSLTSSYTDTQYF. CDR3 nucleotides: TGTGCCAGCAGCCTAACTAGCAGCTACACAGATACGCAGTATTTT.

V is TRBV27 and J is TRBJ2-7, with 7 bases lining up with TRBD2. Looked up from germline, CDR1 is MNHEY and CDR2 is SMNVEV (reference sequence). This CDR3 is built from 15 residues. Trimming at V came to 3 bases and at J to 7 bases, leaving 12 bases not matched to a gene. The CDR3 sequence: CASSLGGSREWEQYF. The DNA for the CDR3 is TGTGCCAGCAGTTTGGGGGGGAGCAGGGAGTGGGAGCAGTACTTC.

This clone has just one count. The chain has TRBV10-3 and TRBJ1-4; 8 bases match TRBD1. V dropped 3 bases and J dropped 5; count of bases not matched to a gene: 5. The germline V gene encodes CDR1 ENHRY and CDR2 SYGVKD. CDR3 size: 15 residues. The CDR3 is CAISEDRGVNEKLFF. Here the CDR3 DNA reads TGTGCCATCAGTGAAGACAGGGGAGTCAATGAAAAACTGTTTTTT.

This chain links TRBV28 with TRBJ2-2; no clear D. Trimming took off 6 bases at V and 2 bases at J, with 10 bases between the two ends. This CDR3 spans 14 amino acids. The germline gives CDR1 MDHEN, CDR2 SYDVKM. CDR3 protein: CASRISPNTGELFF. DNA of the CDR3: TGTGCCAGCAGAATTAGCCCTAACACCGGGGAGCTGTTTTTT.

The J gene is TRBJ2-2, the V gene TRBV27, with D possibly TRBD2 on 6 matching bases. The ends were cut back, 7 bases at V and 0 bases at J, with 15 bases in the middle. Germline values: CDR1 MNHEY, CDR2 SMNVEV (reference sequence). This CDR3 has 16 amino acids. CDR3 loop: CASTPWGVSNTGELFF. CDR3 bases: TGTGCCAGCACACCTTGGGGGGTCTCGAACACCGGGGAGCTGTTTTTT.

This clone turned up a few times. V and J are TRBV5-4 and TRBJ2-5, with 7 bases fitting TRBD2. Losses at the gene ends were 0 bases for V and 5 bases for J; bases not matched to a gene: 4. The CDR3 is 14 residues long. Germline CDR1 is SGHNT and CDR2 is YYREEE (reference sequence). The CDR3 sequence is CASSLVGGDETQYF. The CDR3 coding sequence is TGTGCCAGCAGCTTGGTTGGGGGGGATGAGACCCAGTACTTC.

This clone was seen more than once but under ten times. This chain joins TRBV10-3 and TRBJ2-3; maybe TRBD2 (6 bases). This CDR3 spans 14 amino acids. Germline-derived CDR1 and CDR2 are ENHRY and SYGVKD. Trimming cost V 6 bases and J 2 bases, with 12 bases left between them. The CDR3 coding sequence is TGTGCCATCAGGGGACTTGAGAACACAGATACGCAGTATTTT. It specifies CAIRGLENTDTQYF.

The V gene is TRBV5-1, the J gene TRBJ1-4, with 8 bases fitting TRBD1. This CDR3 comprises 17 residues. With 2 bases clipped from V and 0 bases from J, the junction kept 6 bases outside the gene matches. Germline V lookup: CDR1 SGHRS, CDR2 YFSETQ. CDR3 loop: CASSLGQGIATNEKLFF. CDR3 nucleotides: TGCGCCAGCAGCTTAGGACAGGGTATAGCAACTAATGAAAAACTGTTTTTT. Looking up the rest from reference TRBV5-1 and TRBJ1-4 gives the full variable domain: KAGVTQTPRYLIKTRGQQVTLSCSPISGHRSVSWYQQTPGQGLQFLFEYFSETQRNKGNFPGRFSGRQFSNSRSEMNVSTLELGDSALYLCASSLGQGIATNEKLFFGSGTQLSVL.

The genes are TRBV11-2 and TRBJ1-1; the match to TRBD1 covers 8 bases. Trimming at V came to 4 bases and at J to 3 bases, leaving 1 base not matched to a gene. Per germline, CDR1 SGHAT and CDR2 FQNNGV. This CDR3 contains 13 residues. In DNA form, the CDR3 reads TGTGCCAGCAGCTCGACAGGGGACACTGAAGCTTTCTTT. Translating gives CASSSTGDTEAFF. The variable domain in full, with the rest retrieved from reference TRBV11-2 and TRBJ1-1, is EAGVAQSPRYKIIEKRQSVAFWCNPISGHATLYWYQQILGQGPKLLIQFQNNGVVDDSQLPKDRFSAERLKGVDSTLKIQPAKLEDSAVYLCASSSTGDTEAFFGQGTRLTVV.

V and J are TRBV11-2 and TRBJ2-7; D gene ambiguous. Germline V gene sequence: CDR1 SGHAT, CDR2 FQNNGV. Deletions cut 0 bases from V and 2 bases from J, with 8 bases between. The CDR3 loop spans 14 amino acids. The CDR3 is CASSLDLPAYEQYF. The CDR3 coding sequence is TGTGCCAGCAGCTTAGATTTACCAGCCTACGAGCAGTACTTC.

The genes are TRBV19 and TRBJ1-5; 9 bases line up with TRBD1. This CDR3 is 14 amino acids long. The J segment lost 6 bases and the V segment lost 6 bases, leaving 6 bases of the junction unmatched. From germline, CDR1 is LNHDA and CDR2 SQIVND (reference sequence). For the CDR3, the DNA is TGTGCCAGTAGCGGGACAGGGCACACTCAGCCCCAGCATTTT. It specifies CASSGTGHTQPQHF.

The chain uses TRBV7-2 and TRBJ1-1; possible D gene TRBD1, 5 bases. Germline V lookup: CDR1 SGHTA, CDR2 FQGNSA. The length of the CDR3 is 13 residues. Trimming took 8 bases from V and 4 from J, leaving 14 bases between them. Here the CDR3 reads CASGRVEGTEAFF. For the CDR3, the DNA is TGTGCCAGCGGCAGGGTGGAGGGCACTGAAGCTTTCTTT.

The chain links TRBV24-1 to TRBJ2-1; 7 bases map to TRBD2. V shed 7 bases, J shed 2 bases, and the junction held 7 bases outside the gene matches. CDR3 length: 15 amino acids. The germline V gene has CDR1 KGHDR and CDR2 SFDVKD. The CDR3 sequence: CATRAGTNPYNEQFF. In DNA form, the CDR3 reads TGTGCCACCAGAGCCGGGACTAACCCCTACAATGAGCAGTTCTTC.

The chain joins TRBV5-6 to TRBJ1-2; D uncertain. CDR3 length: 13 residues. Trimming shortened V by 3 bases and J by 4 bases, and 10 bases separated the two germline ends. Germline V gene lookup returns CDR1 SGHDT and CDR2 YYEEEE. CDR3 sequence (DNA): TGTGCCAGCAGCTCCCGCGGTACCTATGGCTACACCTTC. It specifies CASSSRGTYGYTF. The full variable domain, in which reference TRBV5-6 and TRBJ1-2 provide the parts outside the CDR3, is DAGVTQSPTHLIKTRGQQVTLRCSPKSGHDTVSWYQQALGQGPQFIFQYYEEEERQRGNFPDRFSGHQFPNYSSELNVNALLLGDSALYLCASSSRGTYGYTFGSGTRLTVV.

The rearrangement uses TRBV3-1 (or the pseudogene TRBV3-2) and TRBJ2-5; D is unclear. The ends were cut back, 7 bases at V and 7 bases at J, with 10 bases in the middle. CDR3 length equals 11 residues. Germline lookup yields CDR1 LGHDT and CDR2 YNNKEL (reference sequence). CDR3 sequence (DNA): TGTGCCAGCATAGGAGTGGGGACCCAGTACTTC. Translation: CASIGVGTQYF.

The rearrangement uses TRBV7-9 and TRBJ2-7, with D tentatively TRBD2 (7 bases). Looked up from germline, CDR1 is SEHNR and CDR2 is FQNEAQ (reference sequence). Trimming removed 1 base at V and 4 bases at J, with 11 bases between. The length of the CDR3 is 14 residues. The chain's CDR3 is CASSLGEGVYEQYF. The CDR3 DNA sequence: TGTGCCAGCAGCTTAGGGGAGGGGGTATACGAGCAGTACTTC.

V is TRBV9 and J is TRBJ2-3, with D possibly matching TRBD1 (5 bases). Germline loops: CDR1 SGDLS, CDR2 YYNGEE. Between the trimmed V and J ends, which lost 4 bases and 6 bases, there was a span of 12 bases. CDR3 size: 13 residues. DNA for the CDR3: TGTGCCAGCAGCACAGGACCCCCGGATACGCAGTATTTT. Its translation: CASSTGPPDTQYF.

In nucleotides, the CDR3 is TGCGCCAGCAGCCAGCAGGGGTACACCGGGGAGCTGTTTTTT. It is translated as CASSQQGYTGELFF. The gene calls are TRBV5-1 and TRBJ2-2, with D perhaps TRBD1 (6 bases). This CDR3 has 14 residues. The germline V gene encodes CDR1 SGHRS and CDR2 YFSETQ. With 4 bases removed from V and 3 bases from J, the gap between germline ends came to 10 bases.

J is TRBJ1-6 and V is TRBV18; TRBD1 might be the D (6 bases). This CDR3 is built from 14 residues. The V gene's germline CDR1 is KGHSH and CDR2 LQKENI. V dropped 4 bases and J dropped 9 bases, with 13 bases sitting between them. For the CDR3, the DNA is TGTGCCAGCTCACACAGGGACCAAGTTTCACCCCTCCACTTT. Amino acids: CASSHRDQVSPLHF.

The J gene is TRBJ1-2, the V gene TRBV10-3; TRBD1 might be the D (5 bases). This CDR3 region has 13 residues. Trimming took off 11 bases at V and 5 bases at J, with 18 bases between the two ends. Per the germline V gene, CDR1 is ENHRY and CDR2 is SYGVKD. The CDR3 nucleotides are TGTGCCGTCGGCGGGGGAGGGGTATATGGCTACACCTTC. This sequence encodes CAVGGGGVYGYTF.

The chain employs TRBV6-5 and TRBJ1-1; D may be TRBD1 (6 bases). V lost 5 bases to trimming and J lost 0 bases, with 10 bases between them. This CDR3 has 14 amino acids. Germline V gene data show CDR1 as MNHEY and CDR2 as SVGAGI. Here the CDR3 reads CASSMDSMNTEAFF. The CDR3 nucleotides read TGTGCCAGCAGTATGGACAGTATGAACACTGAAGCTTTCTTT.

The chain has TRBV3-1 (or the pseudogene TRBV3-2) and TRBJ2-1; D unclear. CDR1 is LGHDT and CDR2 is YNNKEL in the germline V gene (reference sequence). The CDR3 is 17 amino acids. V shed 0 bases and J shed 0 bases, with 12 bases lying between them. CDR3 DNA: TGTGCCAGCAGCCAAGATCACGGCGGTAGCTCCTACAATGAGCAGTTCTTC. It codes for CASSQDHGGSSYNEQFF.

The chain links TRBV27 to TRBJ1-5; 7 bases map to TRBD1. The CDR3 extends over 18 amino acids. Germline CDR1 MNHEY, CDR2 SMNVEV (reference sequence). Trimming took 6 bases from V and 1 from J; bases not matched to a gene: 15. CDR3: CASSSLSQGITSNQPQHF. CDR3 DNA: TGTGCCAGCAGCTCCCTTTCACAGGGGATTACGAGCAATCAGCCCCAGCATTTT.

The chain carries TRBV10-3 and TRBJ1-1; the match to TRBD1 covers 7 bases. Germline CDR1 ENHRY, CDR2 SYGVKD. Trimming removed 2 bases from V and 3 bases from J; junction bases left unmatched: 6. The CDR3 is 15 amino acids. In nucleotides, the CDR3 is TGTGCCATCAGTGAGCCTTCGACAGGGTACACTGAAGCTTTCTTT. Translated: CAISEPSTGYTEAFF.